This T cell receptor (beta chain) came from a study of vaccination and CD4 T cells after COVID-19. Study-level points and caveats: Only post-vaccination samples contained a median around 83% of the reactive clones in convalescent patients.

Germline V lookup: CDR1 SGHKS, CDR2 YYEKEE (reference sequence). The CDR3 spans 14 residues. Of note for this clonotype: Antigen specificity is unknown. At one end, the junction sequence differs from germline, possibly due to a read error.

This sample's treatment: roughly ten-day PBMC culture with coronavirus spike peptide pools or control peptides (ViraFEST assay). Following expansion of antigen-specific T cells with peptide pools, ViraFEST then sequenced TCRs. Scientists ran DNA taken from cultured CD4+ T cells through the Oncomine TCR Beta short-read assay for sequencing. Each CDR3 protein is one row after TCRdb ran MiXCR on the PCR reads. Of about 21,000 distinct CDR3 sequences in the sample, roughly three fifths are singletons; the top ten hold 16%. The chain links TRBV5-5 to TRBJ1-1; no firm D call. This TCR was recovered from a human donor who had recovered from COVID-19. Sequenced material: CD4+ T cells from blood, cultured in vitro. The CDR3 DNA is TGCGCCAGCAGCTTGGGTGACGTGAACACTGAAGCTTTCTTT. Encoded protein: CASSLGDVNTEAFF. The complete variable domain, with remaining parts taken from reference TRBV5-5 and TRBJ1-1, reads DAGVTQSPTHLIKTRGQQVTLRCSPISGHKSVSWYQQVLGQGPQFIFQYYEKEERGRGNFPDRFSARQFPNYSSELNVNALLLGDSALYLCASSLGDVNTEAFFGQGTRLTVV.